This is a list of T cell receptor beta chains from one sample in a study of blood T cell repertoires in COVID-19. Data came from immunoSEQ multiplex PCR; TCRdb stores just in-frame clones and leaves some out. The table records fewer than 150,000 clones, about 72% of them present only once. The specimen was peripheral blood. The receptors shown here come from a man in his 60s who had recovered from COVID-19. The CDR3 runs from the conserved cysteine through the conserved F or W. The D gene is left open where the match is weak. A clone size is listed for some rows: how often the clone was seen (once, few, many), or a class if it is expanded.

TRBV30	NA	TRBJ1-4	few	TGTGCCTGGAGCGTAGATGAAAAACTGTTTTTT	CAWSVDEKLFF
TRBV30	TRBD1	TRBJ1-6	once	TGTGCCTGGAGTCCGGGACAGGGGTATTCACCCCTCCACTTT	CAWSPGQGYSPLHF
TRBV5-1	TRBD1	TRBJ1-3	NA	TGCGCCAGCAGCTTGGAGCAGGGGGGAATAAACACCATATATTTT	CASSLEQGGINTIYF
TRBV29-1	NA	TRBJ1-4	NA	TGCAGCGTTGGTCCGGGAACTAATGAAAAACTGTTTTTT	CSVGPGTNEKLFF
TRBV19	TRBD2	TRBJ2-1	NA	TGTGCCAGTAGCCGTGGACTAGCGGGAGACAATGAGCAGTTCTTC	CASSRGLAGDNEQFF
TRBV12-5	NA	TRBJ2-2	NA	TGTGCTAGTGGCCTCTACACCGGGGAGCTGTTTTTT	CASGLYTGELFF
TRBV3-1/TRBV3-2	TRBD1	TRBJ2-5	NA	TGTGCCAGCAGGTCAGGGGGCTTCGGGGAGACCCAGTACTTC	CASRSGGFGETQYF
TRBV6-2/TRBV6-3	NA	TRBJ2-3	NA	TGTGCCAGCAGTTACGAGGCGGGCTCTTTCACAGATACGCAGTATTTT	CASSYEAGSFTDTQYF
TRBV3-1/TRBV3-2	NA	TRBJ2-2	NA	TGTGCCAGCAGCCAAGTTATGTTCACCGGGGAGCTGTTTTTT	CASSQVMFTGELFF
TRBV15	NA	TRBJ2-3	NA	TGTGCCACCAGCAGAGATAGAGGCCAAGATACGCAGTATTTT	CATSRDRGQDTQYF
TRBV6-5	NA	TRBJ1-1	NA	TGTGCCAGCAGTTTCCCCGTGGAGGCGGGTGGCACTGAAGCTTTCTTT	CASSFPVEAGGTEAFF
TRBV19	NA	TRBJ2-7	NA	TGTGCCAGTAGTGGGAGGACAGGCGTTATCTCCTACGAGCAGTACTTC	CASSGRTGVISYEQYF
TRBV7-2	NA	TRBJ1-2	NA	TGTGCCAGCAGCATCACAGTCCTTAACTATGGCTACACCTTC	CASSITVLNYGYTF
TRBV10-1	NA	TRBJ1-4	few	TGCGCCAGCAGTGTAAGGAGGGGGAGGGAAGAAAAACTGTTTTTT	CASSVRRGREEKLFF
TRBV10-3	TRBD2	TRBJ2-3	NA	TGTGCCATCAGTCCCGGACTAGCGGCTAGCACAGATACGCAGTATTTT	CAISPGLAASTDTQYF
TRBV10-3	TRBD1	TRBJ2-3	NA	TGTGCCATCAGTTCGACAGGGAGCACAGATACGCAGTATTTT	CAISSTGSTDTQYF
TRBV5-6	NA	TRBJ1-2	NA	TGTGCCAGCAACAAATTGGTGGGGGGCTATGGCTACACCTTC	CASNKLVGGYGYTF
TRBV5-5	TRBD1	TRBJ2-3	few	TGTGCCAGCAGCTTGCCCCGCGGACAGGCTAGCACAGATACGCAGTATTTT	CASSLPRGQASTDTQYF
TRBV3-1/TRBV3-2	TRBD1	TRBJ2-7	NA	TGTGCCAGCAGCCAAGATCAGTCACAGGGGGCCTACGAGCAGTACTTC	CASSQDQSQGAYEQYF